The 30 T cell receptor beta chains below were found in one sample sequenced in a study of immune heterogeneity within non-small cell lung tumors. The TCR beta CDR3 region was amplified by multiplex PCR employing 32 V and 13 J primers. From the multiplex PCR reads, TCRdb called clonotypes with MiXCR, one entry per CDR3 protein. The sample includes about 22,000 distinct CDR3 sequences, around 28% of them seen just once. Per sample, about 600 ng of bulk tumor genomic DNA was the template used. In surgery, several biopsies were collected from each primary tumor at widely spaced sites. Patients underwent curative surgery for untreated, newly diagnosed non-small cell lung cancer. The source material was lung tumor tissue. The receptors come from a man between 35 and 55 years old with non-small cell lung cancer.

Regarding this clonotype: With a much larger clone just one base away, this may be a read error. The chain joins TRBV5-1 to TRBJ1-2; D unclear. Trimming took 0 bases from V and 5 from J, leaving 11 bases between them. CDR1 SGHRS and CDR2 YFSETQ come from the germline V gene. There are 14 residues in the CDR3. CDR3 residues: CASSLVVRSYGYTF. CDR3 DNA: TGCGCCAGCAGCTTGGTTGTGAGGTCGTATGGCTACACCTTC.

This clonotype was recorded at least ten times. The gene calls are TRBV11-3 and TRBJ2-7; 10 nucleotides match TRBD1. The CDR3 length is 13 residues. V lost 4 bases to trimming and J lost 4 bases; unmatched junction nucleotides: 1. Germline V gene lookup returns CDR1 SGHNT and CDR2 YENEEA. The CDR3 DNA reads as TGTGCCAGCAGCTGGGACAGGGGATACGAGCAGTACTTC. Protein product: CASSWDRGYEQYF.

In this sample, this clonotype turned up a few times. This rearrangement joins TRBV4-1 to TRBJ1-6; D gene ambiguous. CDR3 length: 18 residues. Trimming took 0 bases from V and 7 from J, leaving 19 bases between them. The V gene's germline CDR1 is MGHRA and CDR2 YSYEKL. CDR3 protein: CASSQDLRGLSINSPLHF. CDR3 bases: TGCGCCAGCAGCCAAGATTTAAGAGGCTTGAGCATCAATTCACCCCTCCACTTT.

This clonotype was observed a handful of times. Possible read error: a much larger clone is one base away. The chain joins TRBV19 to TRBJ2-1; D is unclear. The CDR3 is 13 amino acids. Germline V lookup: CDR1 LNHDA, CDR2 SQIVND (reference sequence). This CDR3 reads CVSRDWTRNEQFF. The CDR3 region has the DNA TGTGTCAGTAGAGATTGGACGAGGAATGAGCAGTTCTTC.

This chain connects TRBV11-2 to TRBJ1-1; D is unresolved. V lost 0 bases, J lost 3 bases, and 8 bases lay in between. Germline loops: CDR1 SGHAT, CDR2 FQNNGV. The length of the CDR3 is 14 residues. The CDR3: CASSLDGGYTEAFF. The CDR3 bases are TGTGCCAGCAGCTTAGATGGCGGATACACTGAAGCTTTCTTT. The complete variable domain, with remaining parts taken from reference TRBV11-2 and TRBJ1-1, reads EAGVAQSPRYKIIEKRQSVAFWCNPISGHATLYWYQQILGQGPKLLIQFQNNGVVDDSQLPKDRFSAERLKGVDSTLKIQPAKLEDSAVYLCASSLDGGYTEAFFGQGTRLTVV.

This chain uses TRBV11-3 with TRBJ1-6, with 7 nucleotides matching TRBD1. Germline-derived CDR1 and CDR2 are SGHNT and YENEEA. V dropped 5 bases and J dropped 6; count of bases not matched to a gene: 4. This CDR3 is built from 14 residues. CDR3 sequence reads: CASSRDSPNSPLHF. Here the CDR3 DNA reads TGTGCCAGCAGCCGGGACAGCCCTAATTCACCCCTCCACTTT.

This clonotype has more than one count but fewer than ten. The chain is built from TRBV10-2 and TRBJ2-7; no firm D call. The germline V and J ends were trimmed by 10 bases and 3 bases, with 16 bases remaining between them. CDR1 is WSHSY and CDR2 is SAAADI in the germline V gene. There are 13 residues in the CDR3. The CDR3 spells CATMTRANYEQYF. CDR3 sequence (DNA): TGCGCCACCATGACACGGGCCAACTACGAGCAGTACTTC.

A few counts support this clonotype. V usage is TRBV5-1 and J usage is TRBJ2-1; TRBD2 matches 11 bases. Trimming at V came to 4 bases and at J to 4 bases, leaving 7 bases not matched to a gene. The CDR3 loop spans 16 amino acids. Per the germline V gene, CDR1 is SGHRS and CDR2 is YFSETQ. The CDR3: CASSPQTSGAYNEQFF. In nucleotides, the CDR3 is TGCGCCAGCAGCCCCCAGACTAGCGGGGCATACAATGAGCAGTTCTTC. Full variable domain (outside the CDR3, taken from reference TRBV5-1 and TRBJ2-1): KAGVTQTPRYLIKTRGQQVTLSCSPISGHRSVSWYQQTPGQGLQFLFEYFSETQRNKGNFPGRFSGRQFSNSRSEMNVSTLELGDSALYLCASSPQTSGAYNEQFFGPGTRLTVL.

This clonotype was detected ten times or more. The rearrangement uses TRBV2 and TRBJ2-3, with 10 bases identical to TRBD2. This CDR3 has 15 amino acids. V shed 6 bases and J 3 bases; nucleotides not matched to a gene: 6. The germline V gene encodes CDR1 SNHLY and CDR2 FYNNEI. The CDR3: CASRNLAGATDTQYF. Here the CDR3 DNA reads TGTGCCAGCAGGAACCTAGCGGGAGCAACAGATACGCAGTATTTT.

Comment on this clonotype: A much larger clone sits a single nucleotide away, making a read error possible. J is TRBJ2-7 and V is TRBV27; D gene unclear. Germline lookup yields CDR1 MNHEY and CDR2 SMNVEV (reference sequence). This CDR3 contains 13 residues. Trimming shortened V by 5 bases and J by 3 bases, and 11 bases separated the two germline ends. This chain's CDR3 is CASSRAGVYEQYF. The CDR3 region has the DNA TGTGCCAGCAGTAGGGCAGGAGTCTACGAGCAGTACTTC.

The chain couples TRBV4-2 to TRBJ1-5; TRBD1 might be the D (5 bases). This CDR3 comprises 14 residues. Deletions cut 4 bases from V and 7 bases from J, with 14 bases between. Germline V gene data show CDR1 as LGHNA and CDR2 as YNFKEQ. The CDR3: CASSPEGLGQPQHF. CDR3 DNA: TGTGCCAGCAGCCCAGAGGGGCTAGGGCAGCCCCAGCATTTT.

This clonotype has ten or more counts. The J gene is TRBJ2-7, the V gene TRBV7-6; TRBD2 matches 11 bases. This CDR3 is built from 14 residues. The germline V gene encodes CDR1 SGHVS and CDR2 FNYEAQ. V gave up 9 bases and J gave up 8 bases; unmatched junction bases: 12. The CDR3 region has the DNA TGTGCCAGACCCTTAGCGGGAGGGCCGAACCAGCAGTACTTC. It encodes CARPLAGGPNQQYF.

This clonotype turned up a few times. This chain connects TRBV20-1 to TRBJ1-4; D gene ambiguous. Germline V gene data show CDR1 as DFQATT and CDR2 as SNEGSKA (reference sequence). The CDR3 extends over 13 amino acids. Trimming removed 6 bases from V and 0 bases from J, with 8 bases in between. CDR3 bases: TGCAGTGCGAGCGGGGCAACTAATGAAAAACTGTTTTTT. Amino acid sequence: CSASGATNEKLFF.

About this clonotype itself: Possible read error: a much larger clone is one base away. The J gene is TRBJ2-7, the V gene TRBV12-5; D possibly matches TRBD1 or TRBD2 (6 bases each). Germline CDR1 LGHNT, CDR2 FRNRAP. Trimming removed 11 bases from V and 3 bases from J, with 14 bases in between. The CDR3 has 12 amino acids. CDR3 sequence reads: CARRGGHYEQYF. The CDR3 DNA reads as TGTGCTCGTCGTGGGGGGCACTACGAGCAGTACTTC.

This clonotype has just a few counts. The genes are TRBV4-2 and TRBJ2-5; TRBD2 aligns across 7 bases. V shed 4 bases and J 2 bases; nucleotides not matched to a gene: 7. The CDR3 has 15 amino acids. Germline V gene data show CDR1 as LGHNA and CDR2 as YNFKEQ. As DNA, the CDR3 is TGTGCCAGCAGCCCAAAGCGGGATAGTCAAGAGACCCAGTACTTC. Protein product: CASSPKRDSQETQYF.

This clonotype was detected ten times or more. V and J are TRBV19 and TRBJ2-7, with 9 bases that match TRBD1. Germline CDR1 LNHDA, CDR2 SQIVND (reference sequence). This CDR3 contains 14 residues. The V gene end was trimmed by 4 bases and the J gene end by 1 base; junction bases not matched to a gene: 2. The DNA of the CDR3 is TGTGCCAGTAGTACCGGGACAGGGTCCTACGAGCAGTACTTC. Protein: CASSTGTGSYEQYF.

This clonotype was counted a few times. V usage is TRBV11-3 and J usage is TRBJ1-1, with D perhaps matching TRBD1 (5 bases). V was pared by 4 bases and J by 5 bases, with 14 bases between. CDR1 and CDR2 (germline): SGHNT, YENEEA. This CDR3 is 14 amino acids long. The CDR3 here is CASSYQQGYTEAFF. CDR3 in DNA: TGTGCCAGCAGCTACCAGCAGGGCTATACTGAAGCTTTCTTT. Full variable domain (outside the CDR3, taken from reference TRBV11-3 and TRBJ1-1): EAGVVQSPRYKIIEKKQPVAFWCNPISGHNTLYWYLQNLGQGPELLIRYENEEAVDDSQLPKDRFSAERLKGVDSTLKIQPAELGDSAVYLCASSYQQGYTEAFFGQGTRLTVV.

This chain connects TRBV3-1 to TRBJ2-2; TRBD1 matches at 9 bases. From germline, CDR1 is LGHDT and CDR2 YNNKEL (reference sequence). The CDR3 length is 15 residues. With 6 bases clipped from V and 7 bases from J, the junction kept 9 bases outside the gene matches. CDR3 in DNA: TGTGCCAGCAGAGGTACAGGGGGCGCAAACGGGGAGCTGTTTTTT. It encodes CASRGTGGANGELFF.

This clonotype was observed many times. V usage is TRBV12-3 or TRBV12-4 and J usage is TRBJ1-6, with 7 bases matching TRBD1. Germline trimming cut 6 bases from V and 0 bases from J; bases unmatched to any gene: 8. There are 17 residues in the CDR3. CDR3 in amino acids: CASSQDRPSSYNSPLHF. CDR3 nucleotides: TGTGCCAGCAGCCAGGACAGGCCAAGCTCCTATAATTCACCCCTCCACTTT.

There are a few counts of this clonotype. J is TRBJ2-1 and V is TRBV7-9; D is undetermined. The CDR3 runs 15 residues. Germline assignment: CDR1 SEHNR and CDR2 FQNEAQ (reference sequence). Trimming pared 5 bases from V and 8 bases from J, leaving 19 bases between. CDR3 bases: TGTGCCAGCAGCGCACTTCCCTCACCTGCACATGAGCAGTTCTTC. It codes for CASSALPSPAHEQFF. The full variable domain, its missing parts supplied by reference TRBV7-9 and TRBJ2-1, is DTGVSQNPRHKITKRGQNVTFRCDPISEHNRLYWYRQTLGQGPEFLTYFQNEAQLEKSRLLSDRFSAERPKGSFSTLEIQRTEQGDSAMYLCASSALPSPAHEQFFGPGTRLTVL.

In this sample, this clonotype turned up a few times. Germline and junction disagree at one end, which may indicate a read error. The chain couples TRBV7-3 to TRBJ2-2; no firm D call. CDR3 length: 13 amino acids. Per germline, CDR1 SGHTA and CDR2 FQGTGA. The CDR3 bases are TGTGCCAGCAGCCTAACCGGGTCCGGGGAGCTGTTTTTT. This translates into CASSLTGSGELFF.

A word on this clonotype: A read error may be the cause here, since a much bigger clone is one base away. The rearrangement joins TRBV10-3 to TRBJ2-3; no clear D. V lost 8 bases to trimming and J lost 2 bases, with 14 bases between them. CDR3 size: 14 residues. Looked up from germline, CDR1 is ENHRY and CDR2 is SYGVKD. The CDR3 loop reads CAIGHGPDTDTQYF. In DNA form, the CDR3 reads TGTGCCATCGGGCATGGACCGGACACAGATACGCAGTATTTT.

Points on this clonotype: An end of the junction differs from the germline gene, which may be a read error. The CDR3 DNA sequence: TGTGCCAGCCCGAGACAGGGAGGAGATACGGAGTATTTT. It specifies CASPRQGGDTEYF. The rearrangement joins TRBV28 to TRBJ2-3, with a possible D match to TRBD1 (7 bases). The CDR3 has 13 amino acids. CDR1 MDHEN and CDR2 SYDVKM come from the germline V gene. Full variable domain (remainder filled in from reference TRBV28 and TRBJ2-3): DVKVTQSSRYLVKRTGEKVFLECVQDMDHENMFWYRQDPGLGLRLIYFSYDVKMKEKGDIPEGYSVSREKKERFSLILESASTNQTSMYLCASPRQGGDTEYFGPGTRLTVL.

The V and J genes are TRBV2 and TRBJ2-5; D remains ambiguous. Between the trimmed V and J ends, which lost 2 bases and 2 bases, there was a span of 9 bases. Germline V gene sequence: CDR1 SNHLY, CDR2 FYNNEI. The CDR3 extends over 14 amino acids. This CDR3 is CASSETYAQETQYF. Here the CDR3 DNA reads TGTGCCAGCAGTGAAACCTACGCACAAGAGACCCAGTACTTC.

The sample holds many counts of this clonotype. The genes are TRBV19 and TRBJ1-2, with 7 bases aligning to TRBD1. V dropped 8 bases and J dropped 2; count of bases not matched to a gene: 8. Germline-derived CDR1 and CDR2 are LNHDA and SQIVND (reference sequence). CDR3 size: 14 residues. The CDR3, as DNA: TGTGCCAGTCACTTACAGGGGATCAACTATGGCTACACCTTC. Translated: CASHLQGINYGYTF.

The chain is built from TRBV4-2 and TRBJ2-5; no reliable D call. The CDR3 consists of 14 residues. Trimming left V 3 bases short and J 4 bases short, with 12 bases between. The germline V gene encodes CDR1 LGHNA and CDR2 YNFKEQ. The CDR3 sequence: CASSQNPRRETQYF. The CDR3 bases are TGTGCCAGCAGCCAGAACCCCCGGCGAGAGACCCAGTACTTC.

This clonotype was observed at least ten times. The chain employs TRBV11-3 and TRBJ2-7; D unresolved. The germline V gene encodes CDR1 SGHNT and CDR2 YENEEA. CDR3 length: 14 residues. V lost 5 bases and J 5 bases, leaving 16 bases between the germline ends. The CDR3 region is CASSPLVRQHEQYF. CDR3 DNA sequence: TGTGCCAGCAGCCCCCTGGTTCGGCAACACGAGCAGTACTTC.

By sample share, this clonotype is medium-sized. J is TRBJ2-7 and V is TRBV7-8, with 8 bases lining up with TRBD2. The germline gives CDR1 SGHVS, CDR2 FQNEAQ. The V segment lost 5 bases and the J segment 1 base; nucleotides outside the gene matches: 4. The CDR3 runs 14 residues. CDR3: CASSLRGGSYEQYF. The DNA for the CDR3 is TGTGCCAGCAGCCTTCGGGGGGGATCCTACGAGCAGTACTTC.

Ten or more counts support this clonotype. This chain joins TRBV10-3 and TRBJ2-2; 7 nucleotides agree with TRBD2. The V and J ends lost 2 bases and 1 base, in that order; junction bases with no gene match: 4. Germline V lookup: CDR1 ENHRY, CDR2 SYGVKD. The CDR3 covers 16 residues. The CDR3 DNA follows: TGTGCCATCAGTGAGATACTAGCGCAGAACACCGGGGAGCTGTTTTTT. Residues: CAISEILAQNTGELFF.

The V call is TRBV5-8, the J call TRBJ1-5, with D perhaps matching TRBD1 (6 bases). The CDR3 extends over 14 amino acids. V was trimmed by 4 bases and J by 7 bases, leaving 15 bases between them. The germline gives CDR1 SGHTS, CDR2 YDEGEE. CDR3 nucleotide sequence: TGTGCCAGCAGCCCACAGGGCCCGGGACAGCCCCAGCATTTT. Translated: CASSPQGPGQPQHF. Complete variable domain (other parts from reference TRBV5-8 and TRBJ1-5): EAGVTQSPTHLIKTRGQQATLRCSPISGHTSVYWYQQALGLGLQFLLWYDEGEERNRGNFPPRFSGRQFPNYSSELNVNALELEDSALYLCASSPQGPGQPQHFGDGTRLSIL.